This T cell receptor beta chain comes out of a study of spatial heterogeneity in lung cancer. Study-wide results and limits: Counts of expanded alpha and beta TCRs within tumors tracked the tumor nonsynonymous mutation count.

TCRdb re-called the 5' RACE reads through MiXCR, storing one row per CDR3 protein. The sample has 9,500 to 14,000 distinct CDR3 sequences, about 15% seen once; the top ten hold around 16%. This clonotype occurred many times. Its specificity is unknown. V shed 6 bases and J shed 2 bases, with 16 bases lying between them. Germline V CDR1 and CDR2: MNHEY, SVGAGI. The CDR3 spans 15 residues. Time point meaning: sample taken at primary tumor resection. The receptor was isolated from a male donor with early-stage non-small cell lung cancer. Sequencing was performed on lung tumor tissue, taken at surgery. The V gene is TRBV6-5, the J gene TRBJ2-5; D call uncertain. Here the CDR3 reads CASSVNRRNQETQYF. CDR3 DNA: TGTGCCAGCAGCGTTAACCGGCGAAATCAAGAGACCCAGTACTTC.